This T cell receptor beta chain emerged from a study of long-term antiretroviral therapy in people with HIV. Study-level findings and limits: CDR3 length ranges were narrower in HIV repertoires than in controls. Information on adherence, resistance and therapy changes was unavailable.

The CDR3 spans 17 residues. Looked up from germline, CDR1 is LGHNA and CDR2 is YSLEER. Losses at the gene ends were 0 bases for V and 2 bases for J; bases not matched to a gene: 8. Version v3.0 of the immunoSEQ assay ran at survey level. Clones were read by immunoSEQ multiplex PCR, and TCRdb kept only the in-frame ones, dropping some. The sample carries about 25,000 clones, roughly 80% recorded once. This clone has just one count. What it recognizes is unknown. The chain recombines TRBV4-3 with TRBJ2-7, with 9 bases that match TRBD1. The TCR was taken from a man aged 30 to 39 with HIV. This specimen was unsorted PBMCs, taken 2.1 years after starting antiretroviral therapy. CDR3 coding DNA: TGCGCCAGCAGCCAAGACGAACCCGGGACAGGGACCTACGAGCAGTACTTC. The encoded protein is CASSQDEPGTGTYEQYF.